This T cell receptor (beta chain) was documented in a study of T cell changes during pregnancy in multiple sclerosis. V was cut by 5 bases and J by 10 bases, with 14 bases left in between. Per the germline V gene, CDR1 is SGHTA and CDR2 is FQGNSA. The CDR3 contains 12 residues. Libraries were prepared by immunoSEQ multiplex PCR; TCRdb keeps only in-frame clonotypes and omits some of them. The table has some 83,000 clones, about 91% seen once. The rearrangement uses TRBV7-2 and TRBJ2-5; possibly TRBD2 for D (5 bases). This clonotype was obtained from a female donor in good health, serving as a control in a pregnancy study. Some clones in this sample may be carry-over from other donors' samples. The sample here was PBMCs, taken in the first trimester of pregnancy. CDR3 bases: TGTGCCAGCAGCCCCAGAACTAGTGGCCAGTACTTC. Amino acids: CASSPRTSGQYF.